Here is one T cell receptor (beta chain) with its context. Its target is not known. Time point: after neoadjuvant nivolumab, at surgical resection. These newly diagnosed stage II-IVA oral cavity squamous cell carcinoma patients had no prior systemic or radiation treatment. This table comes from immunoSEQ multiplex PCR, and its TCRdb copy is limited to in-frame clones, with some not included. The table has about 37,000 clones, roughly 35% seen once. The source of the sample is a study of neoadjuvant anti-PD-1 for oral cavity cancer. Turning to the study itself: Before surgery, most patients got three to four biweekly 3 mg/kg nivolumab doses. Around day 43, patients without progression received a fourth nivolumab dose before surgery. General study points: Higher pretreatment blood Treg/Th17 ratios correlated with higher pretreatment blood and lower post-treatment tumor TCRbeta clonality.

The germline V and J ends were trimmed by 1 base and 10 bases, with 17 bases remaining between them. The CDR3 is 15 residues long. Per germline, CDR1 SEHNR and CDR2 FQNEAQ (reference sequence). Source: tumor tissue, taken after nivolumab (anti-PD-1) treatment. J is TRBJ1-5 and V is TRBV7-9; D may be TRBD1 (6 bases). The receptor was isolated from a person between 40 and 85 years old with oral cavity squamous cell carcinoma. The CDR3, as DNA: TGTGCCAGCAGCTTAGAGGAGGGGGGCGGCGATCCCCAGCATTTT. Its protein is CASSLEEGGGDPQHF.